This T cell receptor (beta chain) emerged from a study of cytomegalovirus exposure and HLA in healthy donors. The table came from immunoSEQ multiplex PCR; TCRdb's copy has only in-frame clones and leaves some out. Of about 73,000 clones in the sample, 85% to 95% are singletons; the top ten hold approximately 3.4%. The donors belonged to the roughly 120-subject validation cohort, separate from the roughly 670-subject first cohort. The sample was PBMCs. The TCR was taken from a man between 18 and 35 years old in good health and CMV-seronegative.

The CDR3 is CASSSGEGRAEQYF. The CDR3 DNA is TGCGCCAGCAGCTCCGGGGAGGGAAGGGCCGAGCAGTACTTC. The V gene is TRBV5-1, the J gene TRBJ2-7; 7 bases match TRBD2. The ends lost 3 bases at V and 6 bases at J; junction bases unmatched: 9. Germline CDR1 and CDR2: SGHRS and YFSETQ. The CDR3 length is 14 residues. Based on the CDR3 plus reference TRBV5-1 and TRBJ2-7, the full variable domain is KAGVTQTPRYLIKTRGQQVTLSCSPISGHRSVSWYQQTPGQGLQFLFEYFSETQRNKGNFPGRFSGRQFSNSRSEMNVSTLELGDSALYLCASSSGEGRAEQYFGPGTRLTVT.